These 27 T cell receptor delta chains came from one sample sequenced in a study of γδ T cells in repeated Plasmodium falciparum infection. Gammadelta T cells were flow-sorted from PBMC into Vgamma9/Vdelta2+ and Vdelta2-negative populations for bulk analysis. TCRdb re-called the multiplex PCR reads using CATT. Here the sample spans approximately 93,000 delta-chain clones, 0.8% to 1% being singletons. Material for sequencing was gamma-delta T cells from blood. These TCRs come from a pool of human donors (malaria-infected and uninfected, not separated).

This clone showed up just a few times. TCRdb's listed protein matches a much larger clone and diverges from this DNA's translation at residue 10, likely through a read error; the protein shown comes from the DNA. J is TRDJ1 and V is TRDV1; 7 bases match TRDD3. The J gene comes from matching the DNA to germline here; TCRdb lacks it. The V gene end was trimmed by 8 bases and the J gene end by 0 bases; junction bases not matched to a gene: 24. The CDR3 is 20 amino acids. Looked up from germline, CDR1 is TSWWSYY and CDR2 is QGS. CDR3 sequence (DNA): TGTGCTCTTAGCCCCTTGTCCTGGGGGCCCCCCGGTTGGTACACCGATAAACTCATCTTT. It codes for CALSPLSWGPPGWYTDKLIF.

This clone was counted between two and nine times. The protein in TCRdb stems from a much larger clone and differs at residue 3 from this DNA's translation, likely a read error; here the protein is translated from the DNA. This chain connects TRDV1 to TRDJ1; possibly TRDD3 for D (6 bases). CDR3 length: 18 residues. Per the germline V gene, CDR1 is TSWWSYY and CDR2 is QGS. CDR3 in amino acids: CAPGEHKGDLGDTDKLIF. For the CDR3, the DNA is TGTGCTCCTGGGGAACATAAAGGGGATTTGGGGGACACCGATAAACTCATCTTT.

With regard to this clone: This sequence is one base from a far larger clone and is likely a read error. This sample includes further DNA sequences coding for the same CDR3. The V gene is listed as TRDV2; no J gene was called; the table's D call of TRDD3 was not tested on the DNA. CDR1 and CDR2 from the germline V gene are GEAIGNYY and EKD. This CDR3 contains 15 residues. CDR3 in amino acids: CACDKLGDTRRLLIF. The CDR3 nucleotides are TGTGCCTGTGACAAGCTGGGGGATACGCGTCGTCTTCTCATCTTT.

Regarding this clone: A read error is the likely source, as a far larger clone sits one nucleotide away. Within the sample, other DNA sequences also encode this same CDR3. The chain links TRDV2 to TRDJ1; 12 bases agree with TRDD3. The J gene was not available in TCRdb and was assigned here by matching the DNA to germline segments. Germline CDR1 GEAIGNYY, CDR2 EKD. J gave up 4 bases and V 7 bases, and 12 bases lay outside the gene matches. CDR3 length equals 16 residues. The chain's CDR3 is CAWGFSYWGILDKLIF. For the CDR3, the DNA is TGTGCCTGGGGATTCTCATACTGGGGGATACTCGATAAACTCATCTTT.

This clone was detected only a few times. Given a far larger clone just one base away, this is likely a sequencing read error. The sample carries other DNA sequences with the same CDR3. The rearrangement joins TRDV1 to TRDJ1; possible D gene TRDD3, 5 bases. Germline V gene lookup returns CDR1 TSWWSYY and CDR2 QGS. The V and J ends lost 5 bases and 1 base respectively, with 20 bases between them. The CDR3 is made up of 17 amino acids. Written as DNA, the CDR3 is TGTGCTCTTGGGAACTGTCAGAGGGGGGGGGTCACCGATAAACTCATCTTT. It specifies CALGNCQRGGVTDKLIF.

This clone has only a few counts. A far bigger clonotype differs at one base, so this is likely a read error. At the DNA level, this CDR3 is encoded by other sequences in the same sample as well. V is TRDV2 and J is TRDJ1, with 13 positions matching TRDD3. Germline V gives CDR1 GEAIGNYY, CDR2 EKD. There are 18 residues in the CDR3. The CDR3 DNA reads TGTGCCTGTGACTTACTGGGGGATACGCCAGAATTCGCCGATAAACTCATTTTT. It specifies CACDLLGDTPEFADKLIF.

This clone was detected only a few times. TCRdb's listed protein matches a much larger clone and diverges from this DNA's translation at residue 5, likely through a read error; the protein shown comes from the DNA. The J gene is uncalled and the V gene is TRDV2; the table's D gene call, TRDD3, was not cross checked with the DNA. The CDR3 sequence is 18 residues long. CDR1 is GEAIGNYY and CDR2 is EKD in the germline V gene. The CDR3 reads CACDPVTPLGDRSGLLIF. CDR3 DNA: TGTGCCTGTGACCCCGTAACCCCACTGGGGGACCGCTCCGGGTTGCTCATCTTT.

This clone was observed at least ten times. TCRdb records a much larger clone's protein for this DNA, with a difference at residue 17 that likely arises from a read error; the protein given is the translation of the DNA. This chain joins TRDV2 and TRDJ1, with 8 bases matching TRDD3. There are 19 residues in the CDR3. The germline gives CDR1 GEAIGNYY, CDR2 EKD. The CDR3 loop is CACDSLLGALPGDTDKPIF. In DNA form, the CDR3 reads TGTGCCTGTGACTCCTTACTGGGGGCATTACCGGGGGACACCGATAAACCCATCTTT.

A remark on this clone: This DNA's translation differs at residue 10 from TCRdb's protein, which comes from a much larger clone; a read error is likely, and the protein shown is translated from the DNA. The chain recombines TRDV2 with TRDJ1; 10 nucleotides match TRDD3. The J gene was not available in TCRdb and was assigned here by matching the DNA to germline segments. With V trimmed by 5 bases and J by 5 bases, 16 bases remained unmatched. The CDR3 spans 17 residues. Germline assignment: CDR1 GEAIGNYY and CDR2 EKD. The CDR3 bases are TGTGCCTGTGTCCGAAACTACTGGGGGATGGTTCAGGATAAACTCATCTTT. Its translation: CACVRNYWGMVQDKLIF.

This clone was seen a few times. This sequence is one base from a far larger clone and is likely a read error. Other DNA sequences in the sample encode the same CDR3. This rearrangement joins TRDV1 to TRDJ1; TRDD2 might be the D (7 bases). Looked up from germline, CDR1 is TSWWSYY and CDR2 is QGS. The CDR3 sequence is 17 residues long. CDR3 nucleotides: TGTGCTCTTGGGGAGTTCCTACCGGGATATTACACCGATAAACTCATCTTC. Amino acids: CALGEFLPGYYTDKLIF.

Comments on this clone: This DNA's translation differs at residue 4 from TCRdb's protein, which comes from a much larger clone; a read error is likely, and the protein shown is translated from the DNA. The chain is built from TRDV1 and TRDJ1, with 8 positions matching TRDD3. Assignment of the J gene here rests on matching the DNA to germline, because TCRdb gives none. This CDR3 has 25 amino acids. Germline loops: CDR1 TSWWSYY, CDR2 QGS. CDR3 residues: CALRDLRPSRTYWGSPRVNTDKLIF. The CDR3 DNA reads TGTGCTCTTAGGGACCTACGGCCTTCCCGAACCTACTGGGGGTCTCCCCGCGTGAACACCGATAAACTCATCTTT.

Regarding this clone: The translation of this DNA and the TCRdb protein of a much larger clone differ at residue 15, probably owing to a read error; the protein shown here is translated from the DNA. The V and J genes are TRDV3 and TRDJ3; the D is unclear. The CDR3 has 26 amino acids. Germline-derived CDR1 and CDR2 are TVYSNPD and GDNSRS (reference sequence). V lost 1 base and J 0 bases, leaving 40 bases between the germline ends. The CDR3, as DNA: TGTGCCTTTAATGATCTAACCCTCTTCGAGACTACTGATGTGGAGGACAGCTCCTGGGACACCCGACAGATGTTTTTC. It specifies CAFNDLTLFETTDVEDSSWDTRQMFF.

This clone turned up a few times. The amino acid sequence in TCRdb belongs to a much larger clone and departs from this DNA's translation at residue 8, likely a sequencing read error; the sequence shown is translated from the DNA. J is TRDJ1 and V is TRDV2, with 8 bases aligning to TRDD3. TCRdb offers no J gene call, so here the DNA was matched to germline to obtain one. Germline V gene data show CDR1 as GEAIGNYY and CDR2 as EKD. This CDR3 comprises 18 residues. J lost 2 bases, V lost 4 bases, and 17 bases had no gene match. The DNA of the CDR3 is TGTGCCTGTGATCCAATTACTGAGGGATACGGGAGGACCGATAAACTCATCTTT. Protein: CACDPITEGYGRTDKLIF.

This clone came up a few times. The mismatch at residue 16 between this DNA's translation and the TCRdb protein of a much larger clone likely reflects a read error; the protein shown is translated from the DNA. V is TRDV2 and J is TRDJ3; TRDD3 matches at 10 bases. The germline V gene encodes CDR1 GEAIGNYY and CDR2 EKD. The CDR3 is 21 residues long. The DNA of the CDR3 is TGTGCCTGTGACACAGAGAAACCGGGGGATACGATCTCCTGGGACGCCCGACAGATGTTTTTC. This gives the protein CACDTEKPGDTISWDARQMFF.

The table lists this clone with a few counts. TCRdb shows a much larger clone's protein in place of this DNA's translation, and the two differ at residue 10, likely through a read error; the protein shown is translated from the DNA. The chain carries TRDV1 and TRDJ1; 8 bases line up with TRDD3. Germline matching of the DNA provided the J gene here, since TCRdb leaves it blank. The J segment lost 2 bases and the V segment lost 0 bases, leaving 14 bases of the junction unmatched. In germline, CDR1 is TSWWSYY, CDR2 QGS. CDR3 length: 19 residues. CDR3: CALGELSGGPARETDKLIF. The CDR3 DNA follows: TGTGCTCTTGGGGAACTTTCTGGGGGACCAGCCCGGGAGACCGATAAACTCATCTTT.

This clone has more than one count but fewer than ten. A far larger clone is just one base off, so this is likely a read error. The same CDR3 arises from other DNA sequences in this sample as well. The V gene is TRDV1, the J gene TRDJ3; 10 bases map to TRDD3. Trimming at V came to 1 base and at J to 1 base, leaving 25 bases not matched to a gene. The length of the CDR3 is 26 residues. Looked up from germline, CDR1 is TSWWSYY and CDR2 is QGS. CDR3 region: CALGERVRGYWGIPNRVSWDTRQMFF. The CDR3 DNA reads as TGTGCTCTTGGGGAACGAGTTCGCGGATACTGGGGGATCCCAAACAGAGTATCCTGGGACACCCGACAGATGTTTTTC.

On this clone: This probably arose from a read error, given a far larger clone one base away. Other DNA sequences within the sample encode an identical CDR3. The genes are TRDV2 and TRDJ1; maybe TRDD3 (6 bases). TCRdb lists no J gene, so it was determined here by aligning the DNA to germline. The CDR3 runs to 20 residues. Germline V lookup: CDR1 GEAIGNYY, CDR2 EKD. Trimming removed 4 bases at V and 6 bases at J, with 35 bases between. CDR3 residues: CACDTQLRLFKGMGVNKLIF. CDR3 DNA: TGTGCCTGTGATACACAGCTCCGCCTATTCAAGGGGATGGGGGTAAATAAACTCATCTTT.

Concerning this clone itself: TCRdb's entry gives the protein of a much larger clone, which mismatches this DNA's translation at residue 17, likely from a read error; the protein reported here is translated from the DNA. No call exists for the J gene, whereas the V gene is TRDV2; TRDD3 is the table's D call, not checked against the DNA. This CDR3 spans 19 amino acids. CDR1 GEAIGNYY and CDR2 EKD come from the germline V gene. CDR3 sequence: CACDTLTTGGYGLTAQPFF. CDR3 DNA sequence: TGTGCCTGTGACACCCTAACGACTGGGGGATACGGCTTGACAGCACAACCCTTCTTT.

Concerning this clone itself: TCRdb's protein for this DNA is that of a much larger clone and differs from the translation at residue 4, likely a read error; the protein shown is the DNA translation. This chain uses TRDV1 with TRDJ2; the match to TRDD3 covers 8 bases. After removal of 8 bases from V and 8 bases from J, the junction contained 7 bases not matched to a gene. Germline V gene sequence: CDR1 TSWWSYY, CDR2 QGS. CDR3 length: 13 residues. The DNA for the CDR3 is TGTGCTCTTCCAAGGGACTGGGGGGCACAACTCTTCTTT. It codes for CALPRDWGAQLFF.

Worth noting for this clone: The mismatch at residue 16 between this DNA's translation and the TCRdb protein of a much larger clone likely reflects a read error; the protein shown is translated from the DNA. The chain recombines TRDV1 with TRDJ1, with 10 positions matching TRDD3. CDR3 length: 24 residues. Germline trimming cut 0 bases from V and 0 bases from J; bases unmatched to any gene: 25. Germline V lookup: CDR1 TSWWSYY, CDR2 QGS. CDR3 sequence reads: CALGELRSYLLRTGGCIHTDKLIF. DNA for the CDR3: TGTGCTCTTGGGGAACTCAGATCCTACCTCCTTCGTACTGGGGGATGTATCCACACCGATAAACTCATCTTT.

This clone was seen at least ten times. The likely explanation is a read error, given a far larger clone one base away. In the same sample, other DNA sequences code for this CDR3. This chain joins TRDV1 and TRDJ2; D tentatively reads TRDD2 or TRDD3 (5 bases each). Germline values: CDR1 TSWWSYY, CDR2 QGS. The CDR3 has 15 amino acids. CDR3 region: CALGVVGFPAGQLFF. The DNA for the CDR3 is TGTGCCCTTGGGGTCGTGGGGTTTCCTGCGGGACAACTCTTCTTT.

Only a few counts were recorded for this clone. The TCRdb protein, from a much larger clone, departs from this DNA's translation at residue 6, likely by read error; the protein shown derives from the DNA. The J gene is TRDJ1, the V gene TRDV1, with 9 positions matching TRDD3. Assignment of the J gene here rests on matching the DNA to germline, because TCRdb gives none. Per germline, CDR1 TSWWSYY and CDR2 QGS. The ends lost 5 bases at V and 0 bases at J; junction bases unmatched: 13. The CDR3 runs 18 residues. The CDR3 nucleotides are TGTGCTCTTGGGTTCTGCGAATCTGGGGGATTGTACACCGATAAACTCATCTTT. Translating it yields CALGFCESGGLYTDKLIF.

This clone was observed a few times. One base separates it from a far larger clone, so it is likely a read error. Other DNA sequences in the same sample also yield this CDR3. The chain couples TRDV3 to TRDJ2; D perhaps matches TRDD3 (5 bases). TCRdb is silent on the J gene; assignment here came from matching the DNA to germline. Germline V gene sequence: CDR1 TVYSNPD, CDR2 GDNSRS (reference sequence). Between the trimmed V and J ends, which lost 2 bases and 2 bases, there was a span of 36 bases. The CDR3 extends over 22 amino acids. CDR3 in DNA: TGTGCCTTTCGAACCCGGTCAGTGGGGAGATTGGGGTACGATCGATTGACAGCACAACTCTTCTTT. This encodes CAFRTRSVGRLGYDRLTAQLFF.

Notes on this clone: This probably arose from a read error, given a far larger clone one base away. Other DNA sequences of this sample code for an identical CDR3. The chain has TRDV1 and TRDJ1; a possible D gene is TRDD3 (5 bases). The J gene was missing in TCRdb and was found by matching the end of the DNA to germline. Germline assignment: CDR1 TSWWSYY and CDR2 QGS. The CDR3 extends over 16 amino acids. The CDR3 DNA follows: TGTGCTCTCGGGGAACGGGAGGTTTGGGACACCGATAAACTCATCTTT. This gives the protein CALGEREVWDTDKLIF.

This clone was recorded at least ten times. For this DNA, TCRdb reports the protein of a much larger clone, which diverges at residue 10, most likely from a read error; the protein presented here is translated directly from the DNA. J is TRDJ2 and V is TRDV1, with D possibly TRDD3 on 5 matching bases. No J gene was available from TCRdb, and it was assigned here by a germline match of the DNA. The V gene lost 3 bases and the J gene lost 4 bases, with 18 bases spanning the gap. Germline V lookup: CDR1 TSWWSYY, CDR2 QGS. This CDR3 spans 17 amino acids. Here the CDR3 reads CALGDINSGTRTAQLFF. Here the CDR3 DNA reads TGTGCTCTTGGGGACATTAATTCGGGGACCAGGACAGCACAACTCTTCTTT.

A word on this clone: This likely stems from a read error, as it lies one base from a far larger clone. Other DNA sequences in this specimen translate into the identical CDR3. CDR3 sequence: CACDPMGTGGLHTDKLIF. In nucleotides, the CDR3 is TGTGCCTGTGACCCCATGGGGACTGGGGGACTACACACCGATAAACTCATCTTC. The V gene is given as TRDV2, and no J gene call is available; the listed D gene, TRDD3, was not tested against the DNA. Germline V gene data show CDR1 as GEAIGNYY and CDR2 as EKD. CDR3 length equals 18 residues.

Concerning this clone: TCRdb lists the protein of a much larger clone for this DNA, which differs at residue 6, so this is likely a read error; the protein given here is translated from the DNA itself. This sequence joins TRDV1 and TRDJ1, with 9 bases identical to TRDD3. The germline CDR1 and CDR2 sequences are TSWWSYY and QGS. The CDR3 contains 19 residues. With 5 bases clipped from V and 0 bases from J, the junction kept 16 bases outside the gene matches. For the CDR3, the DNA is TGTGCTCTTGGGAATCCTGGGTACTGGGGGACAGAATACACCGATAAACTCATCTTT. Translation: CALGNPGYWGTEYTDKLIF.